This T cell receptor beta chain was documented in a study of T cell responses to AZD1222 COVID-19 vaccine. The CDR3 is 14 amino acids. Between the trimmed V and J ends, which lost 4 bases and 3 bases, there was a span of 13 bases. Looked up from germline, CDR1 is SGHRS and CDR2 is YFSETQ. Clones were read by immunoSEQ multiplex PCR, and TCRdb kept only the in-frame ones, dropping some. The sample comprises 100,000 to 150,000 clones, roughly nine tenths of which are singletons, and 6.3% rests with the top ten. The sample was peripheral blood, taken on day 0 of AZD1222 vaccination. This chain joins TRBV5-1 and TRBJ1-2, with D perhaps TRBD1 (5 bases). The sequence was obtained from an adult in good health. DNA of the CDR3: TGCGCCAGCAGCCTTGGGGGAGGGGACTATGGCTACACCTTC. The encoded protein is CASSLGGGDYGYTF.